This T cell receptor beta chain is drawn from a study of T cells and Merkel cell carcinoma outcomes. This clone was seen a single time. V gave up 6 bases and J gave up 8 bases, with 10 bases separating them. Germline values: CDR1 DFQATT, CDR2 SNEGSKA (reference sequence). The CDR3 is 10 residues long. TCRdb's table, derived via immunoSEQ multiplex PCR, lists solely in-frame clones and lacks some. This sample has approximately 10,000 clones, with around 95% found just once. The V and J genes are TRBV20-1 and TRBJ1-2; D gene ambiguous. Sequenced sample: tumor tissue from Merkel cell carcinoma. The clonotype comes from a human donor with Merkel cell carcinoma. The CDR3 loop reads CSAKGYGYTF. For the CDR3, the DNA is TGCAGTGCAAAGGGCTACGGCTACACCTTC.